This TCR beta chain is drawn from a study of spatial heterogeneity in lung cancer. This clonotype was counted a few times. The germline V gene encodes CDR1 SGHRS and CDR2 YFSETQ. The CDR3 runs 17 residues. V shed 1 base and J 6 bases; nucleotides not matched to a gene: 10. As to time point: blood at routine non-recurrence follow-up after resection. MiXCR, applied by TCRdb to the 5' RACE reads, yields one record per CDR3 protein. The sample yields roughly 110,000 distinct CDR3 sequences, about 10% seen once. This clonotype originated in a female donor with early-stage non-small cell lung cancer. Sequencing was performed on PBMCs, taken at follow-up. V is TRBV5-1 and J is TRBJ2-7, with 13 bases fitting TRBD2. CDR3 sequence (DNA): TGCGCCAGCAGCTTGTCGCCCGGACTAGCGGGAGAGTCCGAGCAGTACTTC. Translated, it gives CASSLSPGLAGESEQYF.